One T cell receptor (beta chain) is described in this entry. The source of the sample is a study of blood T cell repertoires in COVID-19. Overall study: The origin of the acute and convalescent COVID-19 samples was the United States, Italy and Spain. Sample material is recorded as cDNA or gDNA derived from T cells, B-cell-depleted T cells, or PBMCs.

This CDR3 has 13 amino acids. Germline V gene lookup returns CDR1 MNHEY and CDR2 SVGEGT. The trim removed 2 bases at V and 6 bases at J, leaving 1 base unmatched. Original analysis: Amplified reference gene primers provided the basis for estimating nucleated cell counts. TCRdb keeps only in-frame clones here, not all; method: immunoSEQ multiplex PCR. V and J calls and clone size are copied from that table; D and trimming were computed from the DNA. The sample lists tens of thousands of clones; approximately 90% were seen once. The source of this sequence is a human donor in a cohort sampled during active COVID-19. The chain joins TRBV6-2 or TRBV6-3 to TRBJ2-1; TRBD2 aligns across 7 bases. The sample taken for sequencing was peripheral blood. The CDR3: CASSYGRGNEQFF. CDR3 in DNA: TGTGCCAGCAGTTACGGGAGGGGCAATGAGCAGTTCTTC.